This T cell receptor (beta chain) was obtained from a study of multiple sclerosis patients with progressive multifocal leukoencephalopathy. Trimming took 5 bases from V and 5 from J, leaving 18 bases between them. CDR1 is SEHNR and CDR2 is FQNEAQ in the germline V gene (reference sequence). The CDR3 is made up of 15 amino acids. Here immunoSEQ multiplex PCR was the method, and the copy in TCRdb shows in-frame clones only, minus some. Of about 33,000 clones in the sample, roughly 87% were seen once. Time point of the sample: time of PML onset. The sequence was collected from a human donor with progressive multifocal leukoencephalopathy. The chain combines TRBV7-9 with TRBJ1-1; D is perhaps TRBD1 (5 bases). Sequenced material: PBMCs, taken from a patient treated with natalizumab. CDR3 nucleotide sequence: TGTGCCAGCAGCCTCACCCAGGGAGTTCAGACTGAAGCTTTCTTT. Translation: CASSLTQGVQTEAFF.